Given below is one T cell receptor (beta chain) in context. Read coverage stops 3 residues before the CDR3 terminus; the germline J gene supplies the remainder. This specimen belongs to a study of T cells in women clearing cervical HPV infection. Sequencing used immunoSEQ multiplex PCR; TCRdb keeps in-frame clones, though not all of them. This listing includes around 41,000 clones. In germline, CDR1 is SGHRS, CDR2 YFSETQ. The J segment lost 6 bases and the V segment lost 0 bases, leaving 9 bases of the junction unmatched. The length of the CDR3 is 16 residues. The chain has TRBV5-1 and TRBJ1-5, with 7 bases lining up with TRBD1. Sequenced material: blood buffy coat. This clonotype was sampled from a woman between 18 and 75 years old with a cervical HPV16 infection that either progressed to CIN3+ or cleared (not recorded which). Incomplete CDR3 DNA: TGCGCCAGCAGCTTGGCAGGGGGAAAATACGGTCAGCCC. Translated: CASSLAGGKYGQP. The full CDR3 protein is CASSLAGGKYGQPQHF.